These 9 T cell receptor beta chains were all obtained from the same sample, sequenced in a study of blood T cell repertoires in COVID-19. Only in-frame clones appear in the TCRdb table, and some are missing; sequencing was by immunoSEQ multiplex PCR. The sample has over 400,000 clones; around nine tenths are singletons. The sequenced sample consisted of PBMCs or T cells enriched from blood (not recorded which). The receptors were gathered from a woman aged 60-75 years who had recovered from COVID-19.

This chain uses TRBV10-3 with TRBJ1-2, with 8 bases matching TRBD1. CDR3 size: 13 residues. V trimming: 8 bases; J trimming: 6 bases; junction bases outside the gene matches: 8. Germline V lookup: CDR1 ENHRY, CDR2 SYGVKD. The CDR3 region is CAIRSGQEHGYTF. CDR3 DNA sequence: TGTGCCATCCGATCGGGACAGGAGCATGGCTACACCTTC.

The genes are TRBV11-2 and TRBJ2-7, with 8 bases aligning to TRBD1. V lost 3 bases, J lost 4 bases, and 8 bases stayed unmatched. CDR3 size: 15 residues. CDR1 SGHAT and CDR2 FQNNGV come from the germline V gene. As DNA, the CDR3 is TGTGCCAGCAGCTTGGCCCGGACAGGGCCTTACGAGCAGTACTTC. Protein product: CASSLARTGPYEQYF.

V gene TRBV11-3 combines with J gene TRBJ2-3, with 8 bases fitting TRBD2. The CDR3 covers 17 residues. The germline CDR1 and CDR2 sequences are SGHNT and YENEEA. Trimming took 0 bases from V and 0 from J; bases not matched to a gene: 5. DNA of the CDR3: TGTGCCAGCAGCTTAGATCGGCAGCGGGGGAGCACAGATACGCAGTATTTT. Its protein product is CASSLDRQRGSTDTQYF.

This sequence joins TRBV2 and TRBJ1-5; perhaps TRBD1 as D (6 bases). Deletions cut 10 bases from V and 3 bases from J, with 13 bases between. CDR1 and CDR2 (germline): SNHLY, FYNNEI. CDR3 length: 13 residues. The chain's CDR3 is CATATGLNQPQHF. In DNA, the CDR3 is TGTGCCACGGCGACAGGTCTCAATCAGCCCCAGCATTTT.

The rearrangement uses TRBV9 and TRBJ1-6; D is possibly TRBD1 (6 bases). CDR1 SGDLS and CDR2 YYNGEE come from the germline V gene. The ends were cut back, 4 bases at V and 10 bases at J, with 18 bases in the middle. The CDR3 length is 15 residues. In DNA form, the CDR3 reads TGTGCCAGCAGCACCACAGGGTCAGGCGGATCACCCCTCCACTTT. Translation: CASSTTGSGGSPLHF.

V and J are TRBV2 and TRBJ2-7; 7 bases are shared with TRBD1. The length of the CDR3 is 13 residues. V shed 5 bases, J shed 0 bases, and the junction held 1 base outside the gene matches. In germline, CDR1 is SNHLY, CDR2 FYNNEI. In nucleotides, the CDR3 is TGTGCCAGCAGTCGGGACAGCTCCTACGAGCAGTACGTC. Its translation is CASSRDSSYEQYV.

V usage is TRBV12-5 and J usage is TRBJ1-6; 7 bases are shared with TRBD1. Germline V gives CDR1 LGHNT, CDR2 FRNRAP. The length of the CDR3 is 18 residues. J lost 0 bases, V lost 0 bases, and 5 bases had no gene match. CDR3 nucleotide sequence: TGTGCTAGTGGTTTGGTACTTAACAGGGGCTCCTATAATTCACCCCTCCACTTT. It is translated as CASGLVLNRGSYNSPLHF.

The rearrangement uses TRBV11-2 and TRBJ1-2; 7 nucleotides align to TRBD1. Looked up from germline, CDR1 is SGHAT and CDR2 is FQNNGV. V shed 5 bases and J 4 bases; nucleotides not matched to a gene: 4. This CDR3 is 13 amino acids long. The CDR3 loop is CASSPWDSYGYTF. CDR3 in DNA: TGTGCCAGCAGCCCCTGGGACAGCTATGGCTACACCTTC.

This chain links TRBV10-3 with TRBJ2-3, with D possibly TRBD2 on 6 matching bases. V was cut by 10 bases and J by 2 bases, with 16 bases left in between. The CDR3 covers 14 residues. Germline loops: CDR1 ENHRY, CDR2 SYGVKD. The CDR3 loop is CATRRDFSTDTQYF. The CDR3 bases are TGTGCCACCAGAAGGGACTTTTCCACAGATACGCAGTATTTT.